This entry is about one TCR beta chain. Its antigen is still unknown. The data were obtained in a study of vaccination effects on CD4 cells after COVID-19. Before any sequencing was done, the ViraFEST assay used viral peptide pools to expand antigen-specific CD4+ T cells. Once cultured for under 11 days, the cells underwent separation to obtain CD4+ T cells. Vaccine recipients, nucleocapsid antibody negative, had no prior SARS-CoV-2 infection. Clones were read by immunoSEQ multiplex PCR, and TCRdb kept only the in-frame ones, dropping some. The sample records about 21,000 clones, around 72% being singletons. CDR1 and CDR2 (germline): SGHKS, YYEKEE (reference sequence). The length of the CDR3 is 16 residues. The J segment lost 3 bases and the V segment lost 2 bases, leaving 8 bases of the junction unmatched.

This TCR was sampled from a human donor who received a COVID-19 vaccine. The chain recombines TRBV5-5 with TRBJ2-3; TRBD2 matches 8 bases. The sequencing here drew on CD4+ T cells from PBMCs cultured with HCoV-NL63 spike peptides, taken before COVID-19 vaccination. For the CDR3, the DNA is TGTGCCAGCAGCTTCCTGGACGGGAGGGGTACAGATACGCAGTATTTT. Residues: CASSFLDGRGTDTQYF.